Following are 27 T cell receptor beta chains from one sample sequenced in a study of identical twins. A single record per CDR3 protein comes from TCRdb applying MiXCR to the 5' RACE reads. The data show a few hundred thousand distinct CDR3 sequences, 14% seen once. Another study also made use of these data, one on yellow fever vaccine responses in identical twins.

The material sequenced was CD4+ T cells sorted from blood. Every receptor here comes from a woman aged 18-30 years in good health.

The V gene is TRBV29-1, the J gene TRBJ2-7, with 10 bases identical to TRBD1. V shed 0 bases, J shed 3 bases, and the junction held 2 bases outside the gene matches. CDR1 is SQVTM, CDR2 ANQGSEA, per germline. This CDR3 spans 14 amino acids. This CDR3 is CSVEDRTGGYEQYF. The CDR3 region has the DNA TGCAGCGTTGAAGACCGGACAGGGGGCTACGAGCAGTACTTC.

A few counts support this clonotype. This rearrangement joins TRBV20-1 to TRBJ2-1, with D unclear. Trimming pared 3 bases from V and 10 bases from J, leaving 13 bases between. Per germline, CDR1 DFQATT and CDR2 SNEGSKA (reference sequence). This CDR3 region has 12 residues. The CDR3 reads CSARQGSDEQFF. In DNA form, the CDR3 reads TGCAGTGCTAGGCAAGGGTCGGACGAGCAGTTCTTC.

This clonotype turned up a few times. The chain recombines TRBV28 with TRBJ2-1; D may be TRBD1 (5 bases). Trimming removed 10 bases at V and 6 bases at J, with 19 bases between. The germline V gene encodes CDR1 MDHEN and CDR2 SYDVKM. There are 14 residues in the CDR3. CDR3 protein: CATARARVINEQFF. The CDR3 bases are TGTGCCACCGCCCGTGCCAGGGTAATCAATGAGCAGTTCTTC.

This clonotype came up a few times. The V gene is TRBV7-2, the J gene TRBJ2-1, with D possibly TRBD2 on 6 matching bases. The CDR3 has 14 amino acids. Germline assignment: CDR1 SGHTA and CDR2 FQGNSA. V lost 4 bases and J 12 bases, leaving 19 bases between the germline ends. The CDR3 loop reads CASSYYPGDSSQFF. CDR3 nucleotide sequence: TGTGCCAGCAGCTACTACCCGGGGGACTCCTCGCAGTTCTTC. Together with reference TRBV7-2 and TRBJ2-1, the CDR3 gives the full variable domain: GAGVSQSPSNKVTEKGKDVELRCDPISGHTALYWYRQSLGQGLEFLIYFQGNSAPDKSGLPSDRFSAERTGGSVSTLTIQRTQQEDSAVYLCASSYYPGDSSQFFGPGTRLTVL.

This clonotype appeared a few times. The chain links TRBV6-1 to TRBJ2-7; D remains unclear. The V end was cut by 7 bases, the J end by 3 bases, with 10 bases between. From germline, CDR1 is MNHNS and CDR2 SASEGT. This CDR3 is 12 amino acids long. The CDR3, as DNA: TGTGCCAGCACCGAGGCCAGCTACGAGCAGTACTTC. Its translation is CASTEASYEQYF.

In its sample, this clonotype was seen a few times. The rearrangement links TRBV12-3 or TRBV12-4 to TRBJ2-3; 9 nucleotides line up with TRBD2. The CDR3 has 15 residues. The J segment lost 5 bases and the V segment lost 1 base, leaving 4 bases of the junction unmatched. CDR3 loop: CASSLVAGVGDTQYF. CDR3 nucleotides: TGTGCCAGCAGTTTAGTAGCGGGAGTTGGAGATACGCAGTATTTT.

This clonotype was counted a few times. The gene calls are TRBV7-2 and TRBJ2-7; 10 nucleotides align to TRBD2. V trimming: 3 bases; J trimming: 3 bases; junction bases outside the gene matches: 8. CDR1 is SGHTA, CDR2 FQGNSA, per germline. This CDR3 comprises 16 residues. In DNA, the CDR3 is TGTGCCAGCAGCTTCCCCCCGGGACTAGCGAACTACGAGCAGTACTTC. Protein: CASSFPPGLANYEQYF.

The chain recombines TRBV20-1 with TRBJ2-7; the match to TRBD2 covers 8 bases. The V and J ends lost 1 base and 0 bases, in that order; junction bases with no gene match: 11. CDR3 length equals 17 residues. Germline V gene lookup returns CDR1 DFQATT and CDR2 SNEGSKA (reference sequence). The CDR3 DNA is TGCAGTGCTAGAGGTACTAGTATCAGCGGGAGCTCCTACGAGCAGTACTTC. It translates to CSARGTSISGSSYEQYF.

Worth noting for this clonotype: Given a much more abundant clone one base away, this may be a read error. The chain joins TRBV27 to TRBJ1-2; 7 bases line up with TRBD1. The CDR3 loop spans 14 amino acids. V was pared by 6 bases and J by 10 bases, with 14 bases of the junction left unmatched. CDR1 is MNHEY and CDR2 is SMNVEV in the germline V gene (reference sequence). CDR3 residues: CASSTELTGLSYTF. The DNA for the CDR3 is TGTGCCAGCAGCACCGAGTTGACAGGGCTCTCCTACACCTTC.

V usage is TRBV19 and J usage is TRBJ2-7; D is unresolved. V dropped 5 bases and J dropped 4 bases, with 18 bases sitting between them. Germline loops: CDR1 LNHDA, CDR2 SQIVND (reference sequence). This CDR3 has 15 residues. The CDR3 reads CASSRRPYVLYEQYF. For the CDR3, the DNA is TGTGCCAGTAGTCGTCGCCCTTACGTACTTTACGAGCAGTACTTC.

There are a few counts of this clonotype. V is TRBV29-1 and J is TRBJ1-5; 8 bases agree with TRBD1. This CDR3 comprises 15 residues. Germline V lookup: CDR1 SQVTM, CDR2 ANQGSEA. Trimming cost V 5 bases and J 2 bases; bases outside gene matches: 8. This CDR3 is CSVTTGGGGNQPQHF. CDR3 DNA: TGCAGCGTTACCACAGGGGGTGGGGGCAATCAGCCCCAGCATTTT.

The sample holds a few counts of this clonotype. The V call is TRBV5-1, the J call TRBJ2-7; 11 positions agree with TRBD2. V gave up 5 bases and J gave up 1 base; unmatched junction bases: 2. The CDR3 covers 14 residues. Germline V gives CDR1 SGHRS, CDR2 YFSETQ. As DNA, the CDR3 is TGCGCCAGCAGGATAGCGGGAGGGTCCTACGAGCAGTACTTC. Protein product: CASRIAGGSYEQYF.

V usage is TRBV6-1 and J usage is TRBJ2-7, with TRBD2 as a possible D gene (5 bases). This CDR3 is 14 amino acids long. In germline, CDR1 is MNHNS, CDR2 SASEGT. Trimming took 6 bases from V and 3 from J, leaving 15 bases between them. The CDR3 bases are TGTGCCAGCAGGCCGGGGAAAAAAAACTACGAGCAGTACTTC. Translation: CASRPGKKNYEQYF.

The DNA of the CDR3 is TGCAGTGCTAGTCTCCTAGCGGGGGGGGCAGATACGCAGTATTTT. This codes for CSASLLAGGADTQYF. The chain couples TRBV20-1 to TRBJ2-3; TRBD2 matches at 12 bases. Germline trimming cut 3 bases from V and 4 bases from J; bases unmatched to any gene: 5. The CDR3 has 15 amino acids. Germline V gene lookup returns CDR1 DFQATT and CDR2 SNEGSKA (reference sequence).

The J gene is TRBJ1-1, the V gene TRBV5-1; 7 bases line up with TRBD1. V shed 4 bases and J 0 bases; nucleotides not matched to a gene: 15. Looked up from germline, CDR1 is SGHRS and CDR2 is YFSETQ. The CDR3 runs to 18 residues. The CDR3 DNA follows: TGCGCCAGCAGCAAACGAGGGGGCTCCAACCCCTTGAACACTGAAGCTTTCTTT. This encodes CASSKRGGSNPLNTEAFF. Full variable domain (outside the CDR3, taken from reference TRBV5-1 and TRBJ1-1): KAGVTQTPRYLIKTRGQQVTLSCSPISGHRSVSWYQQTPGQGLQFLFEYFSETQRNKGNFPGRFSGRQFSNSRSEMNVSTLELGDSALYLCASSKRGGSNPLNTEAFFGQGTRLTVV.

This rearrangement joins TRBV28 to TRBJ1-4; 10 bases line up with TRBD1. The CDR3 runs 12 residues. Trimming removed 5 bases from V and 16 bases from J; junction bases left unmatched: 7. Germline lookup yields CDR1 MDHEN and CDR2 SYDVKM. The CDR3 here is CASSTPGQGTFF. The CDR3 DNA reads TGTGCCAGCAGTACCCCGGGACAGGGGACGTTTTTT.

J is TRBJ2-3 and V is TRBV11-2; a weak D match, TRBD1 (8 bases). This CDR3 has 15 residues. CDR1 and CDR2 (germline): SGHAT, FQNNGV. Trimming left V 2 bases short and J 7 bases short, with 16 bases between. The CDR3 region is CASSLTGQGGNTQYF. CDR3 bases: TGTGCCAGCAGCTTAACCGGACAGGGAGGGAATACGCAGTATTTT.

The chain links TRBV4-2 to TRBJ1-1, with D maybe TRBD1 (6 bases). V lost 1 base and J 1 base, leaving 10 bases between the germline ends. The CDR3 loop spans 15 amino acids. Germline lookup yields CDR1 LGHNA and CDR2 YNFKEQ. The chain's CDR3 is CASSQAGHTNTEAFF. CDR3 DNA: TGTGCCAGCAGCCAAGCGGGACATACGAACACTGAAGCTTTCTTT.

The chain links TRBV3-1 to TRBJ2-3; 11 bases map to TRBD1. V lost 3 bases, J lost 6 bases, and 8 bases stayed unmatched. CDR1 is LGHDT, CDR2 YNNKEL, per germline (reference sequence). This CDR3 region has 16 residues. CDR3 nucleotides: TGTGCCAGCAGCCAGGGGACAGGGGGTAGTGTGGATACGCAGTATTTT. As protein: CASSQGTGGSVDTQYF.

This clonotype occurred many times. The chain links TRBV24-1 to TRBJ2-3; TRBD2 matches 15 bases. V lost 4 bases to trimming and J lost 5 bases; unmatched junction nucleotides: 6. In germline, CDR1 is KGHDR, CDR2 SFDVKD. The CDR3 totals 17 residues. The CDR3 loop reads CATSDPGTSGRKDTQYF. CDR3 sequence (DNA): TGTGCCACCAGTGACCCTGGGACTAGCGGGAGGAAAGATACGCAGTATTTT.

This chain connects TRBV30 to TRBJ2-3, with 10 positions matching TRBD1. This CDR3 has 13 residues. The germline CDR1 and CDR2 sequences are GTSNPN and SVGIG (reference sequence). CDR3 nucleotides: TGTGCTACCGGGACAGGGGTCACAGATACGCAGTATTTT. Amino acids: CATGTGVTDTQYF.

A few counts support this clonotype. V and J are TRBV20-1 and TRBJ2-7, with 10 nucleotides matching TRBD2. The CDR3 runs to 16 residues. The J segment lost 2 bases and the V segment lost 4 bases, leaving 11 bases of the junction unmatched. CDR1 and CDR2 (germline): DFQATT, SNEGSKA (reference sequence). The CDR3 loop is CSATRTSGAGAYEQYF. The CDR3 region has the DNA TGCAGTGCTACCCGGACTAGCGGAGCAGGCGCCTACGAGCAGTACTTC.

The genes are TRBV7-8 and TRBJ2-1, with 7 positions matching TRBD1. CDR3 length: 18 amino acids. Looked up from germline, CDR1 is SGHVS and CDR2 is FQNEAQ. Trimming cost V 3 bases and J 3 bases; bases outside gene matches: 14. CDR3 bases: TGTGCCAGCAGCTTGGAGGAGCCCCGGGACAGCTACTACAATGAGCAGTTCTTC. Amino acids: CASSLEEPRDSYYNEQFF.

This clonotype has only a few counts. The chain joins TRBV6-1 to TRBJ2-7, with 9 bases aligning to TRBD1. J lost 0 bases, V lost 8 bases, and 17 bases had no gene match. The CDR3 has 18 amino acids. Per the germline V gene, CDR1 is MNHNS and CDR2 is SASEGT. The CDR3 DNA sequence: TGTGCCAGCGGGAAGCCGGGACAGGGAATTGGGAGCTCCTACGAGCAGTACTTC. This sequence encodes CASGKPGQGIGSSYEQYF.

Ten or more counts support this clonotype. The chain uses TRBV20-1 and TRBJ2-3; D gene unclear. This CDR3 is 11 amino acids long. Germline CDR1 reads DFQATT; CDR2 reads SNEGSKA (reference sequence). V was trimmed by 3 bases and J by 3 bases, leaving 4 bases between them. Here the CDR3 reads CSARATDTQYF. The CDR3 DNA follows: TGCAGTGCTAGGGCTACAGATACGCAGTATTTT.

The sample holds a few counts of this clonotype. The J gene is TRBJ1-6, the V gene TRBV4-3, with D unresolved. Germline CDR1 and CDR2: LGHNA and YSLEER. The V gene lost 4 bases and the J gene lost 6 bases, with 13 bases spanning the gap. The CDR3 length is 15 residues. The CDR3 nucleotides are TGCGCCAGCAGCCCGTCTCCCGCCAGTAATTCACCCCTCCACTTT. Translation gives CASSPSPASNSPLHF.

The chain is built from TRBV7-3 and TRBJ2-3, with D unresolved. Trimming left V 2 bases short and J 1 base short, with 7 bases between. CDR1 SGHTA and CDR2 FQGTGA come from the germline V gene. This CDR3 spans 14 amino acids. The CDR3 region has the DNA TGTGCCAGCAGCTTACAAGCCGGCACAGATACGCAGTATTTT. This encodes CASSLQAGTDTQYF.